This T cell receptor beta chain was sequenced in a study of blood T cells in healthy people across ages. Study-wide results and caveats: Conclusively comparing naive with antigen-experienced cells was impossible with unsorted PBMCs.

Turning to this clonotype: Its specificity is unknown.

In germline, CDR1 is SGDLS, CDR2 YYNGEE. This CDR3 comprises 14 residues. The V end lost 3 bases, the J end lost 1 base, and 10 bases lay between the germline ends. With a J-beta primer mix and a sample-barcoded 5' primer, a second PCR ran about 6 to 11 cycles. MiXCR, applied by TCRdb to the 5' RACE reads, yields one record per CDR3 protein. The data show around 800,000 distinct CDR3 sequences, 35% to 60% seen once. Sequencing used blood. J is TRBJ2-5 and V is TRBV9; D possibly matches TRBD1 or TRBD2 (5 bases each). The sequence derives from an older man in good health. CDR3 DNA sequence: TGTGCCAGCAGCGCCGGGACCAGCCAAGAGACCCAGTACTTC. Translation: CASSAGTSQETQYF.